The entry below describes one T cell receptor beta chain. In the original processing: How many nucleated cells were present was estimated from reference gene primer amplification. Assay: immunoSEQ multiplex PCR; the TCRdb copy retains only in-frame clones and omits some. That table gives V, J and clone size, and the DNA gave D and trimming. There are under 150,000 clones in the sample; roughly four fifths occur only once, and approximately 3.9% lies in the top ten. This sample is drawn from a study of blood T cell repertoires in COVID-19. In the study overall: Acute and convalescent COVID-19 specimens originated in the United States, Italy and Spain. In each case, the material was cDNA or gDNA derived from T cells, B-cell-depleted T cells, or PBMCs.

This CDR3 contains 13 residues. CDR1 is MNHEY and CDR2 is SVGAGI in the germline V gene. Trimming shortened V by 6 bases and J by 3 bases, and 8 bases separated the two germline ends. The chain links TRBV6-5 to TRBJ1-4; D unresolved. Sequenced material: peripheral blood. The sequence was obtained from a woman in her sixties with acute or convalescent COVID-19. In nucleotides, the CDR3 is TGTGCCAGCAGGGTTAGCTCTAATGAAAAACTGTTTTTT. Translation: CASRVSSNEKLFF.